A single sample is the source of the 23 T cell receptor beta chains below, sequenced in a study of shared clonotypes between healthy human individuals (TCRdb year 2020). Library construction relied on the immunoSEQ multiplex PCR assay. The source is immuneACCESS, and TCRdb retained only in-frame sequences with V and J called. Part of the clones is not carried over; for the studies checked, unresolved V genes explain less than half of this, and the remainder is unexplained. Recorded for this sample are roughly 2.1 million clones; 90% to 95% of them occurred a single time. 1.7% of the sample belongs to the ten largest clones. CD8 naive samples consisted of CD45RO-negative cells that were positively selected for CCR7, yielding a CD45RA+CCR7+ population without TemRA cells. Sequenced sample: naive CD8+ T cells from PBMCs. The cell subset or site label, as the study defines it: CD45RA+CCR7+. The receptors come from a man in his late teens or twenties in good health. Some clones in this sample may be carry-over from other donors' samples.

The chain is built from TRBV27 and TRBJ2-5; 9 nucleotides match TRBD2. V trimming: 3 bases; J trimming: 0 bases; junction bases outside the gene matches: 11. CDR3 length equals 18 residues. In germline, CDR1 is MNHEY, CDR2 SMNVEV (reference sequence). CDR3 in DNA: TGTGCCAGCAGTTTTCTGACTAGCGGAAGAAGGTACCAAGAGACCCAGTACTTC. This sequence encodes CASSFLTSGRRYQETQYF.

V gene TRBV14 combines with J gene TRBJ2-2, with D perhaps TRBD1 or TRBD2 (5 bases each). Trimming took 6 bases from V and 2 from J, leaving 10 bases between them. CDR1 is SGHDN, CDR2 FVKESK, per germline. The length of the CDR3 is 14 residues. The CDR3 reads CASSRDRNTGELFF. As DNA, the CDR3 is TGTGCCAGCAGTAGGGACCGCAACACCGGGGAGCTGTTTTTT.

This clone has just one count. The chain recombines TRBV19 with TRBJ1-2; maybe TRBD1 (6 bases). Germline lookup yields CDR1 LNHDA and CDR2 SQIVND (reference sequence). Deletions cut 10 bases from V and 5 bases from J, with 17 bases between. CDR3 length equals 13 residues. The CDR3 DNA reads TGTGCCACCTTCGGGGGCGCGAGGTATGGCTACACCTTC. Its protein is CATFGGARYGYTF.

The V call is TRBV5-6, the J call TRBJ2-7, with D possibly TRBD2 on 5 matching bases. This CDR3 is 13 amino acids long. Trimming took 4 bases from V and 6 from J, leaving 14 bases between them. The V gene's germline CDR1 is SGHDT and CDR2 YYEEEE. The CDR3 DNA is TGTGCCAGCAGCGGCGGGTCGGTCGCCGAGCAGTACTTC. Protein sequence: CASSGGSVAEQYF.

The CDR3 DNA reads as TGCGCCAGCAGCGACGGGGCCTACAATGAGCAGTTCTTC. It encodes CASSDGAYNEQFF. The chain recombines TRBV4-1 with TRBJ2-1; D is perhaps TRBD2 (5 bases). Trimming removed 5 bases at V and 2 bases at J, with 7 bases between. CDR3 length: 13 amino acids. Germline CDR1 is MGHRA and CDR2 is YSYEKL.

The V gene is TRBV28, the J gene TRBJ2-5, with D perhaps TRBD1 (6 bases). Germline CDR1 is MDHEN and CDR2 is SYDVKM. The CDR3 sequence is 20 residues long. Trimming took 3 bases from V and 5 from J, leaving 31 bases between them. CDR3 protein: CASSLPGARLRGGPGETQYF. In nucleotides, the CDR3 is TGTGCCAGCAGTTTGCCAGGGGCAAGACTGCGAGGTGGCCCCGGGGAGACCCAGTACTTC.

The V call is TRBV6-1, the J call TRBJ1-1; D is unclear. The CDR3 is 14 residues long. Germline values: CDR1 MNHNS, CDR2 SASEGT. V lost 2 bases and J lost 6, with 13 bases in between. This chain's CDR3 is CASSEYSTRAEAFF. CDR3 sequence (DNA): TGTGCCAGCAGTGAATATAGTACGCGAGCTGAAGCTTTCTTT.

Only one count was recorded for this clone. Compared with germline, one end of the junction differs, possibly owing to a read error. The chain joins TRBV7-9 to TRBJ2-4; D might be TRBD1 (7 bases). Germline V gives CDR1 SEHNR, CDR2 FQNEAQ (reference sequence). The CDR3 has 17 amino acids. CDR3 loop: CASSLEGWDRISNGLHF. In DNA form, the CDR3 reads TGTGCCAGCAGCTTAGAAGGCTGGGACAGAATATCTAACGGACTACACTTC. Full variable domain (rest looked up from reference TRBV7-9 and TRBJ2-4): DTGVSQNPRHKITKRGQNVTFRCDPISEHNRLYWYRQTLGQGPEFLTYFQNEAQLEKSRLLSDRFSAERPKGSFSTLEIQRTEQGDSAMYLCASSLEGWDRISNGLHFGAGTRLSVL.

In nucleotides, the CDR3 is TGTGCCAGCAGCGTAGGCCCTGGGGGGGTCTCTGGAAACACCATATATTTT. This codes for CASSVGPGGVSGNTIYF. The rearrangement joins TRBV9 to TRBJ1-3; D is perhaps TRBD1 (5 bases). The germline V and J ends were trimmed by 0 bases and 0 bases, with 13 bases remaining between them. CDR3 length: 17 amino acids. Germline loops: CDR1 SGDLS, CDR2 YYNGEE.

The rearrangement uses TRBV7-9 and TRBJ2-6; D gene unclear. Trimming cost V 0 bases and J 0 bases, with 6 bases left between them. CDR3 size: 16 residues. The V gene's germline CDR1 is SEHNR and CDR2 FQNEAQ (reference sequence). CDR3 in DNA: TGTGCCAGCAGCTTAGCGCCCTCCTCTGGGGCCAACGTCCTGACTTTC. It encodes CASSLAPSSGANVLTF.

The V call is TRBV29-1, the J call TRBJ2-3; 11 nucleotides line up with TRBD2. Per the germline V gene, CDR1 is SQVTM and CDR2 is ANQGSEA. V was clipped by 6 bases and J by 5 bases; unmatched bases: 7. CDR3 length: 14 residues. CDR3 bases: TGCAGCGTCATACTAGCGGGAGAAGGAGATACGCAGTATTTT. This encodes CSVILAGEGDTQYF.

As DNA, the CDR3 is TGTGCCAGTCAACAGGGGTACTCCTACGAGCAGTACTTC. It specifies CASQQGYSYEQYF. The gene calls are TRBV28 and TRBJ2-7; TRBD1 aligns across 7 bases. The CDR3 has 13 residues. CDR1 MDHEN and CDR2 SYDVKM come from the germline V gene. Germline trimming cut 9 bases from V and 0 bases from J; bases unmatched to any gene: 5.

The J gene is TRBJ2-7, the V gene TRBV5-6, with D perhaps matching TRBD2 (5 bases). Germline-derived CDR1 and CDR2 are SGHDT and YYEEEE. Trimming removed 1 base from V and 5 bases from J, with 13 bases in between. The CDR3 totals 14 residues. CDR3 DNA: TGTGCCAGCAGCTTGTTTCGGGATTACCACGAGCAGTACTTC. Protein sequence: CASSLFRDYHEQYF. Using reference TRBV5-6 and TRBJ2-7 for the parts outside the CDR3, the full variable domain is DAGVTQSPTHLIKTRGQQVTLRCSPKSGHDTVSWYQQALGQGPQFIFQYYEEEERQRGNFPDRFSGHQFPNYSSELNVNALLLGDSALYLCASSLFRDYHEQYFGPGTRLTVT.

The chain couples TRBV7-9 to TRBJ2-2; D not resolved. Germline loops: CDR1 SEHNR, CDR2 FQNEAQ (reference sequence). The V and J ends lost 3 bases and 6 bases respectively, with 8 bases between them. The CDR3 consists of 13 residues. The CDR3 spells CASSFGSAGELFF. In DNA, the CDR3 is TGTGCCAGCAGCTTTGGGTCTGCCGGGGAGCTGTTTTTT. The whole variable domain, filled in from reference TRBV7-9 and TRBJ2-2, reads DTGVSQNPRHKITKRGQNVTFRCDPISEHNRLYWYRQTLGQGPEFLTYFQNEAQLEKSRLLSDRFSAERPKGSFSTLEIQRTEQGDSAMYLCASSFGSAGELFFGEGSRLTVL.

The V gene is TRBV28, the J gene TRBJ2-5; TRBD1 is a possible D gene (5 bases). Germline assignment: CDR1 MDHEN and CDR2 SYDVKM. V was shortened by 1 base and J by 5 bases, with 14 bases between the two germline ends. The CDR3 has 15 amino acids. The CDR3 DNA reads as TGTGCCAGCAGTTTATCATTCAGGGTTGAGGAGACCCAGTACTTC. It translates to CASSLSFRVEETQYF.

This clone was seen a single time. This chain uses TRBV9 with TRBJ1-1, with a possible D match to TRBD1 (5 bases). The CDR3 has 17 amino acids. The germline V and J ends were trimmed by 0 bases and 0 bases, with 15 bases remaining between them. The germline CDR1 and CDR2 sequences are SGDLS and YYNGEE. The CDR3 loop reads CASSVAPGRVLNTEAFF. CDR3 bases: TGTGCCAGCAGCGTAGCCCCAGGGAGGGTACTGAACACTGAAGCTTTCTTT.

This clone is a singleton in its sample. As DNA, the CDR3 is TGTGCCAGCAGCTCGCCGGACCAGGGCACCGGGGAGCTGTTTTTT. This translates into CASSSPDQGTGELFF. The chain combines TRBV5-6 with TRBJ2-2; D might be TRBD1 (5 bases). Germline V gene sequence: CDR1 SGHDT, CDR2 YYEEEE. The length of the CDR3 is 15 residues. V lost 3 bases and J 4 bases, leaving 13 bases between the germline ends. Together with reference TRBV5-6 and TRBJ2-2, the CDR3 gives the full variable domain: DAGVTQSPTHLIKTRGQQVTLRCSPKSGHDTVSWYQQALGQGPQFIFQYYEEEERQRGNFPDRFSGHQFPNYSSELNVNALLLGDSALYLCASSSPDQGTGELFFGEGSRLTVL.

The chain carries TRBV10-2 and TRBJ2-2, with 9 positions matching TRBD1. V lost 7 bases and J lost 8; bases outside the gene matches: 17. Germline CDR1 WSHSY, CDR2 SAAADI. CDR3 length: 17 residues. The CDR3 nucleotides read TGCGCCAGCATGAAGAAACAGGGGGCTTTGCGGGAGGGGGAGCTGTTTTTT. It specifies CASMKKQGALREGELFF.

This chain uses TRBV9 with TRBJ2-5; 8 nucleotides line up with TRBD1. This CDR3 is 16 amino acids long. Trimming took 2 bases from V and 0 from J; bases not matched to a gene: 6. Germline assignment: CDR1 SGDLS and CDR2 YYNGEE. Here the CDR3 DNA reads TGTGCCAGCAGCGTGAAGGACAGGGTCTACCAAGAGACCCAGTACTTC. The encoded protein is CASSVKDRVYQETQYF.

The chain joins TRBV4-1 to TRBJ1-1; the D gene is possibly TRBD1 (6 bases). From germline, CDR1 is MGHRA and CDR2 YSYEKL. The CDR3 spans 15 residues. V lost 8 bases and J lost 0, with 16 bases in between. As DNA, the CDR3 is TGCGCCAGCGGAGAGGGACACCCAGTGAACACTGAAGCTTTCTTT. Translation gives CASGEGHPVNTEAFF.

The gene calls are TRBV7-9 and TRBJ2-4, with 9 positions matching TRBD1. CDR3 length equals 15 residues. Losses at the gene ends were 4 bases for V and 8 bases for J; bases not matched to a gene: 9. Germline V lookup: CDR1 SEHNR, CDR2 FQNEAQ (reference sequence). CDR3 loop: CASSSTGTGLDIQYF. Here the CDR3 DNA reads TGTGCCAGCAGCTCCACCGGGACAGGGCTGGACATTCAGTACTTC.

The V call is TRBV7-9, the J call TRBJ1-1; D possibly corresponds to TRBD1 (5 bases). Per the germline V gene, CDR1 is SEHNR and CDR2 is FQNEAQ (reference sequence). This CDR3 has 14 residues. V lost 4 bases to trimming and J lost 4 bases, with 13 bases between them. The CDR3 bases are TGTGCCAGCAGCTCCAGGGACGGCGGCACTGAAGCTTTCTTT. The encoded protein is CASSSRDGGTEAFF.

The rearrangement joins TRBV28 to TRBJ1-2; a possible D gene is TRBD1 (6 bases). CDR1 and CDR2 (germline): MDHEN, SYDVKM. The CDR3 consists of 15 residues. Trimming left V 6 bases short and J 5 bases short, with 19 bases between. The CDR3 here is CASSSLTGPAYGYTF. The CDR3 nucleotides are TGTGCCAGCAGCTCTCTCACAGGGCCCGCTTATGGCTACACCTTC.